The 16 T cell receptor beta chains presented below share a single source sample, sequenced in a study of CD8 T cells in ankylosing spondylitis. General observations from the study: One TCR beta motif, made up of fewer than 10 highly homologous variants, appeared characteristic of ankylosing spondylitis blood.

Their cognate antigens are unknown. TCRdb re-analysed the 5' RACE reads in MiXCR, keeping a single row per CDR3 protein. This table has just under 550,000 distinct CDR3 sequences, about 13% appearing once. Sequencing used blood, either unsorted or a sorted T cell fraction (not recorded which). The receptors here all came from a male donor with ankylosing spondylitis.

DNA of the CDR3: TGCGCCAGCACCCTAAAGGGCGGCGGGAGTGATGATGAGCAGTTCTTC. Its translation: CASTLKGGGSDDEQFF. The V gene is TRBV5-1, the J gene TRBJ2-1; 7 bases match TRBD2. The CDR3 has 16 residues. Per the germline V gene, CDR1 is SGHRS and CDR2 is YFSETQ. Trimming cost V 6 bases and J 8 bases; bases outside gene matches: 17.

The CDR3 region has the DNA TGTGCCAGCAGTTTTCAGACAGAGTTAAATAGCAATCAGCCCCAGCATTTT. It yields the protein CASSFQTELNSNQPQHF. J is TRBJ1-5 and V is TRBV12-3 or TRBV12-4; tentative D call: TRBD1 (5 bases). Deletions cut 3 bases from V and 0 bases from J, with 15 bases between. The CDR3 is 17 amino acids.

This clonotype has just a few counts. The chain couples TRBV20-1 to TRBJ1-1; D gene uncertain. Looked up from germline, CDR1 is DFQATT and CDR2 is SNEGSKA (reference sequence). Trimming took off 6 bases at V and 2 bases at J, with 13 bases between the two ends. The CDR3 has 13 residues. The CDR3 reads CSASLPGNTEAFF. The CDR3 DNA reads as TGCAGTGCCAGCCTACCCGGAAACACTGAAGCTTTCTTT.

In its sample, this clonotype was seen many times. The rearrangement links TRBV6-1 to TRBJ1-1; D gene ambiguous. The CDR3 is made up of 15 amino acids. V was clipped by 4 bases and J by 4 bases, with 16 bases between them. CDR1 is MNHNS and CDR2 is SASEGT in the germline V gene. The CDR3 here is CASSGFFGGSTEAFF. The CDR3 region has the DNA TGTGCCAGCAGTGGTTTCTTTGGAGGGTCCACTGAAGCTTTCTTT.

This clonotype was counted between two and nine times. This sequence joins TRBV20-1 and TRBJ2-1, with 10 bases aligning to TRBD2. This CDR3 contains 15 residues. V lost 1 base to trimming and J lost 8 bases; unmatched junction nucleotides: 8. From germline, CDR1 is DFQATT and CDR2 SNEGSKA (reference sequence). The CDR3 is CSARASLAGVYEQFF. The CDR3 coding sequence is TGCAGTGCTAGAGCCAGCCTAGCGGGAGTATATGAGCAGTTCTTC.

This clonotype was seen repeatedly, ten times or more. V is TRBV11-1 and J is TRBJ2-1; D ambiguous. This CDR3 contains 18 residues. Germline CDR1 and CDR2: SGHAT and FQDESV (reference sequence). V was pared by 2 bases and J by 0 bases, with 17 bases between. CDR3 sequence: CASSLRRGLLSSYNEQFF. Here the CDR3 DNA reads TGTGCCAGCAGCTTAAGGCGTGGGCTCCTCAGCTCCTACAATGAGCAGTTCTTC.

CDR3 amino acids: CASSEISGDRGVPYYGYTF. DNA for the CDR3: TGTGCCAGCAGCGAGATTTCTGGGGACAGGGGTGTCCCTTACTATGGCTACACCTTC. This chain joins TRBV9 and TRBJ1-2; TRBD1 matches 10 bases. CDR1 is SGDLS, CDR2 YYNGEE, per germline. The J segment lost 3 bases and the V segment lost 3 bases, leaving 17 bases of the junction unmatched. The CDR3 consists of 19 residues.

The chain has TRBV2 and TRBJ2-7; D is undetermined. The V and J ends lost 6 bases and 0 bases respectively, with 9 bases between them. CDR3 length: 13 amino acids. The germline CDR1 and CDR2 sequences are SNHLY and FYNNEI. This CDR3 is CASSPVSSYEQYV. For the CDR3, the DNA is TGTGCCAGCAGCCCGGTGAGCTCCTACGAGCAGTACGTC.

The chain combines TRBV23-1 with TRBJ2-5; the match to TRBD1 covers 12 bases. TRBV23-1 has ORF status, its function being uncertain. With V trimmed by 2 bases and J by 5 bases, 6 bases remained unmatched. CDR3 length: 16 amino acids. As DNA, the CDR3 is TGCGCCAGCAGTCAAGGGGACAGGGGGCGGTGGGAGACCCAGTACTTC. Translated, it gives CASSQGDRGRWETQYF.

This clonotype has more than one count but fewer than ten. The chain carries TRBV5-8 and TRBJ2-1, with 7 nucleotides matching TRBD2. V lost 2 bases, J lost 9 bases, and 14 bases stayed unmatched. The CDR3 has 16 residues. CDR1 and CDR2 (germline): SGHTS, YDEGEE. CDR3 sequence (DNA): TGTGCCAGCAGCTTACTAGCTGGGGGGAGGGCCGGTGAGCAGTTCTTC. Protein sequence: CASSLLAGGRAGEQFF.

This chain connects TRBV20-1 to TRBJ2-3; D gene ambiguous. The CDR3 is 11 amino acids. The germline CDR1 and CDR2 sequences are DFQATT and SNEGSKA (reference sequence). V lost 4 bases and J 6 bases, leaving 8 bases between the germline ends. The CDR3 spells CSATLKDTQYF. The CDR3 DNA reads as TGCAGTGCTACTTTGAAGGATACGCAGTATTTT.

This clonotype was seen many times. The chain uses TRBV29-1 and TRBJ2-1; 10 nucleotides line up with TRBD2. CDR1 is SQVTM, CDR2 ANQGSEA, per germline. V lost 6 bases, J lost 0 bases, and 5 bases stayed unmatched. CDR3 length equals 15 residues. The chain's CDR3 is CSVKREGSSYNEQFF. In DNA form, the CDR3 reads TGCAGCGTCAAGCGGGAGGGCAGCTCCTACAATGAGCAGTTCTTC.

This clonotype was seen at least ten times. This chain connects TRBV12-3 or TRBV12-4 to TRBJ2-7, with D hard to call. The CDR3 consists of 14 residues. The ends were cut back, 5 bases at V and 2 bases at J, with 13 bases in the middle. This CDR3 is CASSLDDTTYEQYF. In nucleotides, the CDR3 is TGTGCCAGCAGTCTGGACGATACGACCTACGAGCAGTACTTC.

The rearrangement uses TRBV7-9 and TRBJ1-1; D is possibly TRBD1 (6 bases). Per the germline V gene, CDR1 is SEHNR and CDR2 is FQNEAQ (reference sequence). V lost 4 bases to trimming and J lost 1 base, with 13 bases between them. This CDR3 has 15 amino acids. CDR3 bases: TGTGCCAGCAGCTCCGGGACAAAGGGGAACACTGAAGCTTTCTTT. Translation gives CASSSGTKGNTEAFF.

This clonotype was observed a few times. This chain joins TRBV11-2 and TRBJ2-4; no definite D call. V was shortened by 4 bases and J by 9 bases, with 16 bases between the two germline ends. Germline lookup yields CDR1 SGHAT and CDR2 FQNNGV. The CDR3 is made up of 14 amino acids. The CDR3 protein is CASSSTARKGIQYF. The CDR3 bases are TGTGCCAGCAGCTCCACAGCCCGGAAGGGCATTCAGTACTTC. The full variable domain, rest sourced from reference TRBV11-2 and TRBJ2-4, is EAGVAQSPRYKIIEKRQSVAFWCNPISGHATLYWYQQILGQGPKLLIQFQNNGVVDDSQLPKDRFSAERLKGVDSTLKIQPAKLEDSAVYLCASSSTARKGIQYFGAGTRLSVL.

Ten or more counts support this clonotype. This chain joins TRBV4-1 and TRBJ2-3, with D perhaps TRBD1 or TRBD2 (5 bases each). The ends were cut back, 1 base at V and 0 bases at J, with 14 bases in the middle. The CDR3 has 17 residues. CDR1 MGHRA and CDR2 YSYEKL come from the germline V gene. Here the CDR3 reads CASSQGGRGPSTDTQYF. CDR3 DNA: TGCGCCAGCAGCCAAGGGGGACGGGGACCCAGCACAGATACGCAGTATTTT.